This TCR beta chain derives from a study of blood T cell repertoires in COVID-19. About the research overall: The United States, Italy and Spain were the sources of the acute and convalescent COVID-19 samples. Nucleic acid was either cDNA or gDNA, and it came from T cells, B-cell-depleted T cells, or PBMCs.

Source study methods: The assay estimated nucleated cells by amplifying reference gene primers. Here immunoSEQ multiplex PCR was the method, and the copy in TCRdb shows in-frame clones only, minus some. The DNA was the basis for D and trimming; V, J and clone size are from that table. Altogether over 110,000 clones are present, around 90% being singletons, with the ten largest covering less than 2%. V lost 7 bases to trimming and J lost 10 bases, with 7 bases between them. The CDR3 contains 9 residues. Germline V lookup: CDR1 MDHEN, CDR2 SYDVKM. This chain joins TRBV28 and TRBJ1-1, with unresolved D. The sample consisted of peripheral blood. The TCR was taken from a man between 65 and 85 years old with acute or convalescent COVID-19. The CDR3 region has the DNA TGTGCCAGCACCCCGGGAGCTTTCTTT. It translates to CASTPGAFF.